The 27 T cell receptor beta chains in this list originate from one sample, sequenced in a study of blood T cell repertoires in COVID-19. Method: immunoSEQ multiplex PCR; TCRdb's copy keeps in-frame clones and lacks some. This sample yields 410,000 or so clones, of which approximately 89% are seen a single time; approximately 1.5% belongs to the top ten. The material sequenced was peripheral blood. Receptors originate from a middle-aged woman with COVID-19, enrolled during active disease.

The V call is TRBV11-2, the J call TRBJ2-2, with D tentatively TRBD2 (5 bases). Between the trimmed V and J ends, which lost 0 bases and 8 bases, there was a span of 19 bases. Germline V gene sequence: CDR1 SGHAT, CDR2 FQNNGV. The CDR3 has 17 residues. CDR3 loop: CASSLDLRSGLAGELFF. The CDR3 DNA reads TGTGCCAGCAGCTTAGATCTTAGGAGCGGTCTGGCGGGGGAGCTGTTTTTT.

CDR3 DNA sequence: TGCGCCAGCAGCTCGGGAGAAATGAACACTGAAGCTTTCTTT. Encoded protein: CASSSGEMNTEAFF. This sequence joins TRBV5-1 and TRBJ1-1; D is undetermined. The V end lost 3 bases, the J end lost 0 bases, and 9 bases lay between the germline ends. The CDR3 has 14 residues. CDR1 is SGHRS, CDR2 YFSETQ, per germline.

The chain links TRBV6-5 to TRBJ1-1; D might be TRBD1 (6 bases). With 8 bases removed from V and 6 bases from J, the gap between germline ends came to 13 bases. The CDR3 runs to 12 residues. Germline V CDR1 and CDR2: MNHEY, SVGAGI. CDR3 loop: CASRQVDAEAFF. CDR3 in DNA: TGTGCCAGCCGACAGGTAGACGCTGAAGCTTTCTTT.

The CDR3 spells CASSPFRQGPPFEKLFF. The CDR3 nucleotides are TGTGCCAGCAGCCCATTTCGACAGGGGCCGCCCTTTGAAAAACTGTTTTTT. This sequence joins TRBV11-2 and TRBJ1-4; 8 nucleotides align to TRBD1. The germline CDR1 and CDR2 sequences are SGHAT and FQNNGV. The CDR3 sequence is 17 residues long. V shed 5 bases, J shed 7 bases, and the junction held 15 bases outside the gene matches.

This clone was detected only once. The CDR3 protein is CAWSPGDPSTNEKLFF. CDR3 DNA: TGTGCCTGGTCCCCAGGCGATCCTTCAACTAATGAAAAACTGTTTTTT. The genes are TRBV30 and TRBJ1-4; D call uncertain. V was clipped by 5 bases and J by 0 bases, with 16 bases between them. This CDR3 has 16 amino acids. Germline lookup yields CDR1 GTSNPN and CDR2 SVGIG (reference sequence).

The chain employs TRBV6-2 or TRBV6-3 and TRBJ2-7, with 8 positions matching TRBD2. Looked up from germline, CDR1 is MNHEY and CDR2 is SVGEGT. Losses at the gene ends were 3 bases for V and 5 bases for J; bases not matched to a gene: 9. CDR3 size: 15 residues. CDR3 region: CASSYSPGRADEQYF. CDR3 in DNA: TGTGCCAGCAGTTATTCACCCGGGAGGGCGGACGAGCAGTACTTC.

The chain has TRBV4-1 and TRBJ1-4; the D is unclear. The CDR3 loop spans 15 amino acids. Germline V gene lookup returns CDR1 MGHRA and CDR2 YSYEKL. V was shortened by 1 base and J by 7 bases, with 13 bases between the two germline ends. DNA of the CDR3: TGCGCCAGCAGCCAAGGCCTACCGAGCGGTGAAAAACTGTTTTTT. Residues: CASSQGLPSGEKLFF.

CDR3 in DNA: TGCGCCAGCAGCCAAGAAGGGGTAGGCAGCCCCCGGAGTGGCTACACCTTC. Its protein product is CASSQEGVGSPRSGYTF. The chain couples TRBV4-3 to TRBJ1-2; D might be TRBD1 (5 bases). The CDR3 length is 17 residues. The V gene's germline CDR1 is LGHNA and CDR2 YSLEER. V was shortened by 0 bases and J by 7 bases, with 21 bases between the two germline ends.

The V and J genes are TRBV27 and TRBJ1-2; TRBD1 matches at 7 bases. CDR3 length equals 13 residues. Germline V gene sequence: CDR1 MNHEY, CDR2 SMNVEV (reference sequence). The V segment lost 6 bases and the J segment 8 bases; nucleotides outside the gene matches: 9. CDR3 coding DNA: TGTGCCAGCAGCCGAGGGGGCCTGTGGGGCTACACCTTC. Encoded protein: CASSRGGLWGYTF.

The sample holds one count of this clone. The chain combines TRBV9 with TRBJ1-2; D uncertain. CDR1 SGDLS and CDR2 YYNGEE come from the germline V gene. There are 15 residues in the CDR3. Between the trimmed V and J ends, which lost 0 bases and 1 base, there was a span of 10 bases. The CDR3 loop is CASSVGRSVNYGYTF. CDR3 DNA: TGTGCCAGCAGCGTAGGGAGGAGCGTTAACTATGGCTACACCTTC.

The chain carries TRBV28 and TRBJ1-2; D unclear. Trimming removed 3 bases at V and 3 bases at J, with 11 bases between. The CDR3 length is 14 residues. The germline gives CDR1 MDHEN, CDR2 SYDVKM. CDR3 in DNA: TGTGCCAGCAGTTTCTGGCAGGTACACTATGGCTACACCTTC. It is translated as CASSFWQVHYGYTF.

The genes are TRBV7-2 and TRBJ1-3; TRBD1 might be the D (6 bases). The V gene lost 6 bases and the J gene lost 0 bases, with 9 bases spanning the gap. The V gene's germline CDR1 is SGHTA and CDR2 FQGNSA. There are 14 residues in the CDR3. CDR3 amino acids: CASSRTASGNTIYF. The CDR3, as DNA: TGTGCCAGCAGTCGGACAGCCTCTGGAAACACCATATATTTT.

This rearrangement joins TRBV9 to TRBJ2-5; TRBD2 agrees at 10 bases. CDR1 SGDLS and CDR2 YYNGEE come from the germline V gene. Trimming at V came to 0 bases and at J to 3 bases, leaving 8 bases not matched to a gene. CDR3 size: 17 residues. CDR3 sequence: CASSVDSSGGLKETQYF. The CDR3 bases are TGTGCCAGCAGCGTAGATAGTAGCGGGGGGTTAAAAGAGACCCAGTACTTC. The variable domain in full, with the rest retrieved from reference TRBV9 and TRBJ2-5, is DSGVTQTPKHLITATGQRVTLRCSPRSGDLSVYWYQQSLDQGLQFLIQYYNGEERAKGNILERFSAQQFPDLHSELNLSSLELGDSALYFCASSVDSSGGLKETQYFGPGTRLLVL.

This chain connects TRBV19 to TRBJ1-3, with D uncertain. Looked up from germline, CDR1 is LNHDA and CDR2 is SQIVND (reference sequence). The CDR3 extends over 15 amino acids. The V and J ends lost 0 bases and 0 bases respectively, with 6 bases between them. CDR3 sequence reads: CASSIDTSSGNTIYF. The CDR3 coding sequence is TGTGCCAGTAGTATAGACACGAGCTCTGGAAACACCATATATTTT.

This chain connects TRBV19 to TRBJ1-5; no firm D call. The CDR3 is 14 residues long. The ends were cut back, 6 bases at V and 1 base at J, with 10 bases in the middle. CDR1 and CDR2 from the germline V gene are LNHDA and SQIVND (reference sequence). The CDR3 nucleotides are TGTGCCAGTAGCGGGCGAGGGAGCAATCAGCCCCAGCATTTT. Translating gives CASSGRGSNQPQHF. The whole variable domain, remainder taken from reference TRBV19 and TRBJ1-5, is DGGITQSPKYLFRKEGQNVTLSCEQNLNHDAMYWYRQDPGQGLRLIYYSQIVNDFQKGDIAEGYSVSREKKESFPLTVTSAQKNPTAFYLCASSGRGSNQPQHFGDGTRLSIL.

The chain combines TRBV27 with TRBJ1-6, with TRBD1 as a possible D gene (6 bases). Germline-derived CDR1 and CDR2 are MNHEY and SMNVEV (reference sequence). With 5 bases removed from V and 13 bases from J, the gap between germline ends came to 24 bases. The CDR3 consists of 16 residues. This CDR3 reads CASSPVQGQLEVPLHF. In DNA, the CDR3 is TGTGCCAGCAGTCCGGTTCAGGGACAACTGGAGGTTCCCCTCCACTTT.

The chain employs TRBV6-4 and TRBJ2-1, with 7 nucleotides matching TRBD2. With 3 bases clipped from V and 1 base from J, the junction kept 6 bases outside the gene matches. CDR3 length equals 16 residues. Germline V gene data show CDR1 as MRHNA and CDR2 as SNTAGT. CDR3 DNA: TGTGCCAGCAGTGATTCGGGCGGGAGTTCCTACAATGAGCAGTTCTTC. Amino acid sequence: CASSDSGGSSYNEQFF.

V usage is TRBV5-5 and J usage is TRBJ2-3; 7 positions agree with TRBD2. V was clipped by 3 bases and J by 4 bases; unmatched bases: 11. The CDR3 has 16 residues. Looked up from germline, CDR1 is SGHKS and CDR2 is YYEKEE (reference sequence). CDR3 in amino acids: CASSSLTSPGADTQYF. CDR3 bases: TGTGCCAGCAGCTCGCTGACTAGCCCAGGTGCAGATACGCAGTATTTT.

J is TRBJ1-2 and V is TRBV7-2; D might be TRBD1 (6 bases). Germline values: CDR1 SGHTA, CDR2 FQGNSA. The CDR3 has 16 residues. V was trimmed by 5 bases and J by 1 base, leaving 17 bases between them. CDR3 DNA: TGTGCCAGCAGCCCCAGCGGCCAGGGGCGTAACTATGGCTACACCTTC. Amino acids: CASSPSGQGRNYGYTF.

This clone has only one observation. The rearrangement uses TRBV5-1 and TRBJ2-3, with 14 bases lining up with TRBD2. V gave up 4 bases and J gave up 2 bases; unmatched junction bases: 6. The germline V gene has CDR1 SGHRS and CDR2 YFSETQ. The CDR3 totals 17 residues. The CDR3 spells CASSPGLAGAFTDTQYF. Written as DNA, the CDR3 is TGCGCCAGCAGCCCGGGACTAGCGGGGGCCTTCACAGATACGCAGTATTTT.

This clone was picked up one time. The V call is TRBV19, the J call TRBJ1-5; 10 positions match TRBD1. CDR1 and CDR2 from the germline V gene are LNHDA and SQIVND (reference sequence). CDR3 length equals 16 residues. Trimming took 4 bases from V and 2 from J; bases not matched to a gene: 5. The DNA for the CDR3 is TGTGCCAGTAGTAAGGACAGGGGGATCGGCAATCAGCCCCAGCATTTT. Its protein product is CASSKDRGIGNQPQHF.

The gene calls are TRBV7-3 and TRBJ2-3; 8 bases map to TRBD2. V shed 3 bases and J 3 bases; nucleotides not matched to a gene: 8. Germline lookup yields CDR1 SGHTA and CDR2 FQGTGA. The CDR3 totals 16 residues. The CDR3 loop is CASSLRSGSSTDTQYF. In nucleotides, the CDR3 is TGTGCCAGCAGCTTGAGAAGCGGGAGCTCGACAGATACGCAGTATTTT.

V usage is TRBV19 and J usage is TRBJ2-2; TRBD2 aligns across 9 bases. The CDR3 covers 19 residues. Losses at the gene ends were 0 bases for V and 0 bases for J; bases not matched to a gene: 8. Germline V gene lookup returns CDR1 LNHDA and CDR2 SQIVND (reference sequence). Here the CDR3 reads CASSIDLWAGGSNTGELFF. CDR3 coding DNA: TGTGCCAGTAGTATAGATCTATGGGCGGGAGGGTCGAACACCGGGGAGCTGTTTTTT.

CDR3 in DNA: TGCAGCGTGAGCAGGCAGCTTATAGGCTATGGCTACACCTTC. Amino acids: CSVSRQLIGYGYTF. The chain uses TRBV29-1 and TRBJ1-2; D is unclear. The CDR3 totals 14 residues. Germline CDR1 reads SQVTM; CDR2 reads ANQGSEA. V was pared by 6 bases and J by 4 bases, with 18 bases between.

The J gene is TRBJ2-2, the V gene TRBV5-4; TRBD1 matches 7 bases. The V gene's germline CDR1 is SGHNT and CDR2 YYREEE (reference sequence). V was clipped by 6 bases and J by 3 bases; unmatched bases: 8. The CDR3 spans 15 residues. This chain's CDR3 is CASTETGRYTGELFF. The CDR3 nucleotides read TGTGCCAGCACCGAGACAGGGCGATACACCGGGGAGCTGTTTTTT.

The V and J genes are TRBV5-5 and TRBJ1-5, with TRBD1 as a possible D gene (6 bases). V lost 0 bases and J 3 bases, leaving 13 bases between the germline ends. Germline V gene data show CDR1 as SGHKS and CDR2 as YYEKEE (reference sequence). The CDR3 is 16 residues long. The CDR3 is CASSLAPGQHNQPQHF. As DNA, the CDR3 is TGTGCCAGCAGCTTGGCACCCGGACAGCACAATCAGCCCCAGCATTTT.

V usage is TRBV30 and J usage is TRBJ1-5; weak D call: TRBD1 (5 bases). The CDR3 has 14 residues. Between the trimmed V and J ends, which lost 0 bases and 5 bases, there was a span of 11 bases. Germline V lookup: CDR1 GTSNPN, CDR2 SVGIG (reference sequence). The CDR3 loop reads CAWSVGGGDQPQHF. CDR3 DNA: TGTGCCTGGAGTGTAGGTGGAGGGGATCAGCCCCAGCATTTT.